This TCR beta chain was sequenced in a study of blood T cells in healthy people across ages. Each donor had approximately 10 milliliters of peripheral blood drawn. The second PCR ran about 6 to 12 cycles with a sample-barcoded 5' primer and J-beta primers. Tags on each cDNA molecule came from a template-switch adaptor with 12 random nucleotides. TCRdb reprocessed the 5' RACE reads with MiXCR, giving one entry per CDR3 protein. The sample lists 600,000 to 800,000 distinct CDR3 sequences; about 51% were seen once. Germline-derived CDR1 and CDR2 are SEHNR and FQNEAQ (reference sequence). The CDR3 length is 15 residues.

What was sequenced was blood. The chain links TRBV7-9 to TRBJ2-4; TRBD1 is a possible D gene (6 bases). The last part of the DNA fits TRBJ2-5 better; the J call may be wrong. This sequence originates from an elderly woman in good health. The DNA of the CDR3 is TGTGCCAGCAGCTTAGCGGTGCTCAGGGGAGAGACCCAGTACTTC. Translation: CASSLAVLRGETQYF.